This passage covers 7 T cell receptor beta chains from one sample sequenced in a study of T cells after somatic rescue of genetic block. Here immunoSEQ multiplex PCR was the method, and the copy in TCRdb shows in-frame clones only, minus some. The sample contains roughly 13,000 clones, 60% to 75% of which appear only once. The sequencing input was peripheral blood mononuclear cells (PBMCs). Receptors originate from a boy between 10 and 17 years old.

The rearrangement links TRBV5-1 to TRBJ2-5, with D perhaps TRBD2 (5 bases). The CDR3 has 13 residues. V lost 3 bases to trimming and J lost 5 bases, with 11 bases between them. Germline assignment: CDR1 SGHRS and CDR2 YFSETQ. Here the CDR3 DNA reads TGCGCCAGCAGCTCCCTAGCCCAGGAGACCCAGTACTTC. This codes for CASSSLAQETQYF.

This clone was seen once. CDR3 nucleotide sequence: TGTGCCAGCAGCTTAGGAACCCCCTGGGAGTACTTC. This gives the protein CASSLGTPWEYF. The genes are TRBV7-9 and TRBJ2-7; D remains unclear. The CDR3 loop spans 12 amino acids. V gave up 1 base and J gave up 11 bases, with 12 bases separating them. Germline V gives CDR1 SEHNR, CDR2 FQNEAQ (reference sequence).

The V call is TRBV7-9, the J call TRBJ2-5, with unresolved D. The germline V and J ends were trimmed by 5 bases and 2 bases, with 15 bases remaining between them. The germline gives CDR1 SEHNR, CDR2 FQNEAQ (reference sequence). This CDR3 is 15 amino acids long. CDR3 sequence reads: CASSTNTFPQETQYF. The DNA of the CDR3 is TGTGCCAGCAGCACCAATACCTTCCCGCAAGAGACCCAGTACTTC. Supplemented by reference TRBV7-9 and TRBJ2-5, the full variable domain reads DTGVSQNPRHKITKRGQNVTFRCDPISEHNRLYWYRQTLGQGPEFLTYFQNEAQLEKSRLLSDRFSAERPKGSFSTLEIQRTEQGDSAMYLCASSTNTFPQETQYFGPGTRLLVL.

V and J are TRBV5-1 and TRBJ2-1, with 8 bases lining up with TRBD1. CDR3 length equals 12 residues. The V segment lost 3 bases and the J segment 15 bases; nucleotides outside the gene matches: 8. CDR1 is SGHRS and CDR2 is YFSETQ in the germline V gene. The CDR3 spells CASSSGQGVVFF. In DNA form, the CDR3 reads TGCGCCAGCAGCTCTGGACAGGGAGTGGTGTTCTTC.

The chain uses TRBV6-6 and TRBJ2-5, with TRBD2 as a possible D gene (5 bases). Deletions cut 1 base from V and 6 bases from J, with 9 bases between. Germline assignment: CDR1 MNHNY and CDR2 SVGAGI (reference sequence). The CDR3 covers 13 residues. This CDR3 reads CASSYWAGQTQYF. In nucleotides, the CDR3 is TGTGCCAGCAGTTACTGGGCGGGTCAGACCCAGTACTTC.

V gene TRBV5-1 combines with J gene TRBJ2-3; TRBD1 or TRBD2 may be the D gene (5 bases each). This CDR3 region has 16 residues. Trimming removed 1 base from V and 3 bases from J, with 15 bases in between. The germline V gene encodes CDR1 SGHRS and CDR2 YFSETQ. CDR3 bases: TGCGCCAGCAGCTTGCCAGGGCAATGGGGGACAGATACGCAGTATTTT. Translation gives CASSLPGQWGTDTQYF.

In this sample, this clone turned up a few times. The chain recombines TRBV7-9 with TRBJ2-3; no clear D gene. The CDR3 length is 11 residues. V lost 3 bases and J lost 6, with 4 bases in between. Germline V gene data show CDR1 as SEHNR and CDR2 as FQNEAQ (reference sequence). CDR3 sequence (DNA): TGTGCCAGCAGCTTTCAGGATACGCAGTATTTT. Amino acids: CASSFQDTQYF.